This T cell receptor (beta chain) was sequenced in a study of Ad26.COV2.S vaccination and SARS-CoV-2 variants. On the study more broadly: Ad26.COV2.S shots went into the muscle once or twice, 56 days apart.

TCRdb keeps only in-frame clones here, not all; method: immunoSEQ multiplex PCR. There are around 400,000 clones in the sample; approximately 90% occur only once, and over 1.5% lies in the top ten. The CDR3 sequence is 13 residues long. In germline, CDR1 is SNHLY, CDR2 FYNNEI. V lost 10 bases to trimming and J lost 9 bases, with 16 bases between them. Treatment here: roughly 20 received Ad26.COV2.S at low or high dose, single or two shots; about five received placebo; per-sample allocation not given. Each sample was drawn 63 days after the first injection (of vaccine or placebo). This vaccine is an Ad26 vector that expresses the Wuhan-strain SARS-CoV-2 spike.

This chain links TRBV2 with TRBJ1-6, with D uncertain. The sequence derives from a person between 18 and 59 years old who received the Ad26.COV2.S COVID-19 vaccine or a placebo. The sequenced sample was peripheral blood, obtained in a trial of Ad26.COV2.S vaccine versus placebo. The DNA for the CDR3 is TGTGCCACAGTACGTGAGGCGAGTTCACCCCTCCACTTT. It specifies CATVREASSPLHF.